These 14 T cell receptor beta chains were sequenced from one sample in a study of molecular identifiers for immune sequencing clone quantification. TCRdb reprocessed the PCR reads with MiXCR, giving one entry per CDR3 protein. The sample holds about 640,000 distinct CDR3 sequences; approximately 20% are singletons and the top ten take roughly 0.9%. What was sequenced was naive CD8+ T cells from blood, with Jurkat cell RNA spiked in. The sample's subset: FACS-sorted CD8+CD4-CCR7+CD45RA+ naive T cells. These receptor sequences come from a human donor in good health. Some libraries in this study had Jurkat cell RNA spiked in.

With respect to this clonotype: At one end, the junction sequence differs from germline, possibly due to a read error. The chain carries TRBV24-1 and TRBJ2-2; D is perhaps TRBD1 or TRBD2 (5 bases each). The CDR3 loop spans 13 amino acids. Germline lookup yields CDR1 KGHDR and CDR2 SFDVKD. CDR3 DNA sequence: TGTGCCCCCAGTGAATGGGACGGCGGGGAGCTGTTTTTT. As protein: CAPSEWDGGELFF.

This clonotype occurred many times. The J gene is TRBJ1-5, the V gene TRBV12-3 or TRBV12-4, with D unresolved. The CDR3 spans 19 residues. V lost 1 base, J lost 0 bases, and 19 bases lay in between. In DNA form, the CDR3 reads TGTGCCAGCAGTTTAGAGGCCACAAGGATAATCTATAGCAATCAGCCCCAGCATTTT. It translates to CASSLEATRIIYSNQPQHF.

In its sample, this clonotype was seen many times. V is TRBV4-3 and J is TRBJ2-7, with D hard to call. V was cut by 4 bases and J by 4 bases, with 17 bases left in between. The CDR3 extends over 15 amino acids. Looked up from germline, CDR1 is LGHNA and CDR2 is YSLEER. As DNA, the CDR3 is TGCGCCAGCAGCCCCCTATCAGGAGCGCAATACGAGCAGTACTTC. Amino acids: CASSPLSGAQYEQYF.

A word on this clonotype: At one end, the junction sequence differs from germline, possibly due to a read error. The V call is TRBV19, the J call TRBJ1-2, with D uncertain. Germline V gene data show CDR1 as LNHDA and CDR2 as SQIVND (reference sequence). The CDR3 covers 13 residues. CDR3 coding DNA: TGTGCCAGTAGTATTTTCTCTAACTATGGCCACACCTTC. The encoded protein is CASSIFSNYGHTF.

This clonotype was recorded many times. This chain joins TRBV28 and TRBJ2-1, with 8 bases identical to TRBD2. V dropped 6 bases and J dropped 2; count of bases not matched to a gene: 6. Germline lookup yields CDR1 MDHEN and CDR2 SYDVKM. There are 15 residues in the CDR3. The CDR3 here is CASRWIAGPYNEQFF. The CDR3 nucleotides read TGTGCCAGCAGATGGATAGCGGGGCCCTACAATGAGCAGTTCTTC.

This clonotype was picked up many times. The V and J genes are TRBV27 and TRBJ1-5; D may be TRBD1 (5 bases). V lost 0 bases and J lost 5, with 14 bases in between. The CDR3 extends over 16 amino acids. Germline V gene sequence: CDR1 MNHEY, CDR2 SMNVEV (reference sequence). The CDR3 DNA reads as TGTGCCAGCAGTTTATCGGGGCAGCTCTCGGATCAGCCCCAGCATTTT. Its translation is CASSLSGQLSDQPQHF.

This clonotype occurred many times. This sequence joins TRBV7-9 and TRBJ2-3; perhaps TRBD1 as D (6 bases). The germline V gene encodes CDR1 SEHNR and CDR2 FQNEAQ (reference sequence). This CDR3 is built from 16 residues. Trimming stripped 5 bases from V and 1 base from J, with 16 bases between. This CDR3 is CASSLPRGWGTDTQYF. CDR3 nucleotide sequence: TGTGCCAGCAGCCTACCGAGGGGGTGGGGCACAGATACGCAGTATTTT.

Many counts were recorded for this clonotype. The chain employs TRBV9 and TRBJ2-4, with 9 nucleotides matching TRBD2. CDR3 length: 17 amino acids. CDR1 and CDR2 (germline): SGDLS, YYNGEE. V lost 4 bases to trimming and J lost 5 bases; unmatched junction nucleotides: 13. The CDR3 DNA follows: TGTGCCAGCAGCCCAACCGGGACTAGCAGAACCGAAAACATTCAGTACTTC. This encodes CASSPTGTSRTENIQYF.

Points on this clonotype: Just one base apart from a much larger clone, this may be a read error. This CDR3 is missing its conserved last phenylalanine or tryptophan, likely due to a read error. V is TRBV28 and J is TRBJ2-7; maybe TRBD2 (5 bases). The CDR3 contains 11 residues. Germline V gene sequence: CDR1 MDHEN, CDR2 SYDVKM. V dropped 6 bases and J dropped 2 bases, with 5 bases sitting between them. CDR3 bases: TGTGCCAGCAGGGAGGCCTACGAGCAGTACCTC. Translation gives CASREAYEQYL.

This clonotype was seen repeatedly, ten times or more. The chain links TRBV25-1 to TRBJ1-1; D is possibly TRBD1 (5 bases). CDR1 is MGHDK and CDR2 is SYGVNS in the germline V gene. The CDR3 consists of 15 residues. The V gene lost 3 bases and the J gene lost 4 bases, with 15 bases spanning the gap. This CDR3 is CASSDRVGAATEAFF. Here the CDR3 DNA reads TGTGCCAGCAGTGACAGGGTTGGGGCGGCCACTGAAGCTTTCTTT.

This clonotype was detected ten times or more. J is TRBJ1-1 and V is TRBV6-5; no clear D. CDR3 size: 13 residues. Germline CDR1 and CDR2: MNHEY and SVGAGI. Trimming left V 6 bases short and J 0 bases short, with 8 bases between. The DNA of the CDR3 is TGTGCCAGCAGAAACCAAGTGAACACTGAAGCTTTCTTT. As protein: CASRNQVNTEAFF.

This clonotype was picked up many times. This rearrangement joins TRBV7-9 to TRBJ1-1; D gene unclear. Looked up from germline, CDR1 is SEHNR and CDR2 is FQNEAQ (reference sequence). Trimming pared 3 bases from V and 7 bases from J, leaving 3 bases between. This CDR3 has 10 residues. The CDR3 region is CASSFLEAFF. In DNA, the CDR3 is TGTGCCAGCAGCTTCCTTGAAGCTTTCTTT.

This sequence joins TRBV27 and TRBJ2-1; perhaps TRBD2 as D (6 bases). The V gene's germline CDR1 is MNHEY and CDR2 SMNVEV (reference sequence). CDR3 length: 18 amino acids. The germline V and J ends were trimmed by 3 bases and 4 bases, with 22 bases remaining between them. The CDR3 sequence: CASSLIRSGGIKYNEQFF. CDR3 nucleotide sequence: TGTGCCAGCAGTTTGATAAGATCAGGAGGGATTAAGTACAATGAGCAGTTCTTC.

This clonotype was detected ten times or more. The chain combines TRBV2 with TRBJ1-5; D unresolved. This CDR3 region has 14 residues. Per the germline V gene, CDR1 is SNHLY and CDR2 is FYNNEI. With 4 bases removed from V and 2 bases from J, the gap between germline ends came to 9 bases. As DNA, the CDR3 is TGTGCCAGCAGTGCAGGAAACGGCAATCAGCCCCAGCATTTT. This gives the protein CASSAGNGNQPQHF.